The sequence of this TCR beta chain was determined in a study of T cell responses to AZD1222 COVID-19 vaccine (dated by TCRdb to the early 2020s). About the study as a whole: A total of just over 230 trial participants underwent TCR sequencing, of whom under 220 had received two doses of AZD1222 and 26 had received two doses of the MenACWY control vaccine. Trial participants were enrolled by age into 18-55, 56-69 and 70-plus year subgroups, with roughly 150, 30 and 60 TCR-sequenced participants respectively.

Beyond this particular receptor, the publication reports: Epitopes outside the regions mutated in the B.1.351 and B.1.1.7 variants were reportedly recognized by nearly half of the unique spike-specific TCRs. Most participants were white British and females outnumbered males, and the authors suggested that clonal diversity may have been underestimated. The whole spike protein was spanned by vaccine-associated CD4 TCRs, and dominant responses were seen in regions 160-218 and 743-854. No day 14 peak-response samples were available, so repertoires were characterized only after the peak T cell response. Conclusions about previously exposed vaccinees are limited, since just 5 or 6 AZD1222 recipients were seropositive for SARS-CoV-2 at baseline. In the small 56-69-year group, the increase in depth fell short of significance, most likely because of low power. After two AZD1222 doses, spike-specific TCR breadth and depth were significantly higher than at day 0 and than in MenACWY recipients.

The CDR3 regions of human TCRbeta chains were analyzed by immunosequencing. In the source study's methods: TCRs in the repertoires were compared against a reference library of SARS-CoV-2-specific TCRs that had been generated with the MIRA antigen-specificity platform. Breadth was defined as the fraction of unique TCRs that were SARS-CoV-2-associated. Depth was defined as the fraction of total T cells that were SARS-CoV-2-associated. Each spike-specific TCR was assigned to its reactive spike region and to a CD4 or CD8 class using the MIRA data. Log10-transformed breadth and depth values were compared by one-way ANOVA with Sidak's multiple comparisons tests. What TCRdb holds here is the immuneACCESS table cut down to in-frame rearrangements. Part of the clones is not present; checked against another copy, under half of the missing clones reflect an unresolved V gene, and the others are unexplained. Clone size and the V and J calls come from that table; the DNA yielded D and trimming. The sample profile shows more than 65,000 clones; approximately 82% of them were found once. The ten largest clonotypes hold around a quarter of the sample.

This clone was counted once. Its cognate antigen has yet to be identified. No base qualities exist here, and no much larger clone lies one base off it. CDR1 is given as SGHNT and CDR2 as YYREEE, both from the germline V gene (reference sequence). The junction shows trimming of 4 bases on V and 5 bases on J, and the gene matches do not reach 4 bases of it. The CDR3 runs 14 residues from the cysteine to the phenylalanine. Only the CDR3 portion is preserved as DNA: 42 bases, with reading frame beginning at the first base. In the paper's terms, the time point label means: about 28 days (+/-7) after the second vaccine dose. AZD1222 recipients whose second dose came at about 4 weeks and those whose second dose came at about 12 weeks were combined into one group, since spike-specific TCR depth and breadth did not differ between the two schedules. Vaccinee samples were obtained from the UK trials COV001 and COV002, which included a single-blind randomized controlled phase 2/3 trial of AZD1222 (ChAdOx1 nCoV-19) in healthy adults. For TCRbeta chain sequencing, PBMC samples were collected from trial participants at day 0 and at day 28 after the second dose.

Specimen: peripheral blood, collected 28 days after the second AZD1222 dose. The sequence joins TRBV5-4 to TRBJ2-5, with 11 middle bases fitting TRBD2. The sequence derives from an adult who received the AZD1222 COVID-19 vaccine. The CDR3 protein is CASSVAGGHETQYF. Here is the DNA: TGTGCCAGCAGCGTAGCGGGGGGGCACGAGACCCAGTACTTC.